The 8 T cell receptor beta chains given below trace back to one sample, sequenced in a study of T cell responses to AZD1222 COVID-19 vaccine. Here immunoSEQ multiplex PCR was the method, and the copy in TCRdb shows in-frame clones only, minus some. Here the sample spans over 120,000 clones, around 85% being singletons. The material sequenced was peripheral blood, taken on day 0 of AZD1222 vaccination. These receptors were collected from an adult in good health.

The DNA of the CDR3 is TGTGCCAGCAGCGTAGGGGTTTGGGACAAGCACTATGGCTACACCTTC. Translating it yields CASSVGVWDKHYGYTF. V gene TRBV9 combines with J gene TRBJ1-2; maybe TRBD1 (6 bases). The CDR3 loop spans 16 amino acids. V lost 0 bases and J lost 3, with 15 bases in between. CDR1 SGDLS and CDR2 YYNGEE come from the germline V gene.

The rearrangement joins TRBV19 to TRBJ1-3; D is unclear. The ends were cut back, 6 bases at V and 4 bases at J, with 10 bases in the middle. The CDR3 totals 13 residues. Germline V gene lookup returns CDR1 LNHDA and CDR2 SQIVND (reference sequence). The CDR3 coding sequence is TGTGCCAGTAGGAACAGTGCAGGAAACACCATATATTTT. Translating it yields CASRNSAGNTIYF.

The chain links TRBV7-8 to TRBJ2-6; possibly TRBD1 for D (6 bases). The CDR3 sequence is 19 residues long. V was shortened by 5 bases and J by 0 bases, with 20 bases between the two germline ends. The germline V gene encodes CDR1 SGHVS and CDR2 FQNEAQ. CDR3 in DNA: TGTGCCAGCAGCCCAGGGGTCCGGGCACGGGCCTCTGGGGCCAACGTCCTGACTTTC. As protein: CASSPGVRARASGANVLTF.

This clone has just one count. This rearrangement joins TRBV3-1 (or the pseudogene TRBV3-2) to TRBJ1-5; D is unresolved. The CDR3 is 14 residues long. From germline, CDR1 is LGHDT and CDR2 YNNKEL (reference sequence). V lost 4 bases and J 4 bases, leaving 11 bases between the germline ends. The CDR3 protein is CASSLRGGNQPQHF. In nucleotides, the CDR3 is TGTGCCAGCAGCCTGCGGGGAGGTAATCAGCCCCAGCATTTT.

V is TRBV23-1 and J is TRBJ2-7; D unresolved. TRBV23-1 is an ORF for which the function is uncertain. The CDR3 extends over 14 amino acids. Between the trimmed V and J ends, which lost 2 bases and 2 bases, there was a span of 10 bases. Here the CDR3 DNA reads TGCGCCAGCAGTCAAAAAGAAGCAACCTACGAGCAGTACTTC. It is translated as CASSQKEATYEQYF.

V usage is TRBV6-5 and J usage is TRBJ2-7; D is possibly TRBD2 (6 bases). Germline V gene sequence: CDR1 MNHEY, CDR2 SVGAGI. The CDR3 contains 13 residues. Trimming left V 8 bases short and J 4 bases short, with 15 bases between. The CDR3 loop is CASLFAGGYEQYF. In nucleotides, the CDR3 is TGTGCCAGCCTTTTCGCCGGGGGTTACGAGCAGTACTTC.

The rearrangement uses TRBV3-1 (or the pseudogene TRBV3-2) and TRBJ2-5; maybe TRBD1 (5 bases). V lost 2 bases, J lost 9 bases, and 13 bases lay in between. CDR1 LGHDT and CDR2 YNNKEL come from the germline V gene (reference sequence). This CDR3 contains 13 residues. In DNA, the CDR3 is TGTGCCAGCAGCCAATATGGGGCCGAGGCCCAGTACTTC. It translates to CASSQYGAEAQYF.

The chain recombines TRBV6-5 with TRBJ1-1, with TRBD1 matching 9 bases. The ends lost 5 bases at V and 5 bases at J; junction bases unmatched: 3. The CDR3 is made up of 13 amino acids. Germline V gives CDR1 MNHEY, CDR2 SVGAGI. CDR3 loop: CASSLDRGTEAFF. CDR3 sequence (DNA): TGTGCCAGCAGTCTGGACAGGGGAACTGAAGCTTTCTTT.